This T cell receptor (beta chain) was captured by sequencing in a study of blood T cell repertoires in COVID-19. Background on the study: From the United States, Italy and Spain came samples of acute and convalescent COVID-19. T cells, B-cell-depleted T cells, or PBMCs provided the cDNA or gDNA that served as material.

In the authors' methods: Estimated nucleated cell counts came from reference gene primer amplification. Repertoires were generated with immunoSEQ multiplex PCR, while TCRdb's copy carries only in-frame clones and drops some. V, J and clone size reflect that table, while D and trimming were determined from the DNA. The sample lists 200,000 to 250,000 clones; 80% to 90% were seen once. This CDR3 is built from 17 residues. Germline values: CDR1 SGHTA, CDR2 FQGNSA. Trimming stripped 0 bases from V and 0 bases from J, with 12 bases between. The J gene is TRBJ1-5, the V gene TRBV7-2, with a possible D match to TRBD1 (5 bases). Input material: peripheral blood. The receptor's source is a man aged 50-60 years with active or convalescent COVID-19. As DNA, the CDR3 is TGTGCCAGCAGCTTAGCATTCGGGGGGAATAGCAATCAGCCCCAGCATTTT. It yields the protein CASSLAFGGNSNQPQHF.